These T cell receptor beta chains were read from a single sample in a study of spatial heterogeneity in lung cancer. Via MiXCR, TCRdb re-called the 5' RACE reads, giving one row per CDR3 protein. The data show more than 95,000 distinct CDR3 sequences, 12% seen once. Source: PBMCs, taken at follow-up. The receptors here all came from a male donor with early-stage non-small cell lung cancer. The CDR3 runs from the conserved cysteine through the conserved F or W. D genes are given only for firm matches. Clone size, where shown, is once, few, many, or a class for clones that have expanded.

v_gene	d_gene	abundance	j_gene	CDR3aa	CDR3nt
TRBV5-1	NA	many	TRBJ2-5	CASSWGGEGYQETQYF	TGCGCCAGCAGCTGGGGCGGCGAAGGGTACCAAGAGACCCAGTACTTC
TRBV19	NA	few	TRBJ2-5	CASSAHQTQYF	TGTGCCAGTAGTGCCCATCAGACCCAGTACTTC
TRBV6-6	NA	NA	TRBJ2-3	CASSYSIGTGVTDTQYF	TGTGCCAGCAGTTACTCGATAGGTACGGGTGTAACAGATACGCAGTATTTT
TRBV7-2	NA	NA	TRBJ1-4	CASSPTARLNEKLFF	TGTGCCAGCAGCCCAACAGCTCGCCTCAATGAAAAACTGTTTTTT
TRBV6-1	NA	few	TRBJ2-2	CASSGAYAGELFF	TGTGCCAGCAGTGGAGCTTACGCCGGGGAGCTGTTTTTT
TRBV20-1	TRBD1	few	TRBJ1-6	CSADQGQGNSPLHF	TGCAGTGCCGACCAAGGACAGGGCAATTCACCCCTCCACTTT
TRBV7-9	TRBD1	many	TRBJ1-1	CASSLARPGGTEAFF	TGTGCCAGCAGCTTAGCGAGGCCAGGGGGCACTGAAGCTTTCTTT
TRBV27	TRBD1	NA	TRBJ2-7	CASSTGTATYEQYF	TGTGCCAGCAGTACTGGGACAGCCACCTACGAGCAGTACTTC
TRBV3-1	NA	NA	TRBJ2-2	CASSRRGQGTGELFF	TGTGCCAGCAGCCGCCGGGGCCAGGGTACCGGGGAGCTGTTTTTT
TRBV20-1	NA	NA	TRBJ2-7	CSAQEGGSEQYF	TGCAGTGCCCAAGAGGGGGGGAGCGAGCAGTACTTC
TRBV7-7	NA	few	TRBJ2-3	CASSSLPTDTQYF	TGTGCTAGCAGCTCCCTCCCCACAGATACGCAGTATTTT
TRBV4-3	NA	many	TRBJ2-7	CASSQDPPGQTSSYEQYF	TGCGCCAGCAGCCAAGATCCTCCCGGACAGACAAGCTCCTACGAGCAGTACTTC
TRBV7-9	NA	few	TRBJ1-1	CASSTGLDNTEAFF	TGTGCCAGCAGCACGGGTTTAGATAACACTGAAGCTTTCTTT
TRBV24-1	NA	few	TRBJ2-5	CATSENQQETQYF	TGTGCCACCAGTGAGAATCAGCAAGAGACCCAGTACTTC
TRBV28	NA	many	TRBJ2-2	CASSLPLAGELFF	TGTGCCAGCAGTTTACCCCTGGCCGGGGAGCTGTTTTTT
TRBV4-2	TRBD1	many	TRBJ1-4	CASSRAAGQTNEKLFF	TGTGCCAGCAGCCGGGCCGCGGGACAGACTAATGAAAAACTGTTTTTT
TRBV7-9	TRBD1	many	TRBJ1-4	CASSLGSTTGSNEKLFF	TGTGCCAGCAGCTTAGGTTCCACGACAGGGTCCAATGAAAAACTGTTTTTT
TRBV20-1	NA	few	TRBJ2-7	CSARDMGNEQYF	TGCAGTGCTAGAGATATGGGGAACGAGCAGTACTTC
TRBV19	NA	few	TRBJ1-2	CASRTVPSNYGYTF	TGTGCCAGTAGGACGGTACCCTCTAACTATGGCTACACCTTC
TRBV28	NA	once	TRBJ1-5	CASSLIRDSNQPQHF	TGTGCCAGCAGTTTAATTAGGGATAGCAATCAGCCCCAGCATTTT
TRBV20-1	TRBD2	NA	TRBJ2-1	CSAKGLAGNEQFF	TGCAGTGCTAAGGGACTAGCGGGCAATGAGCAGTTCTTC
TRBV10-1	NA	few	TRBJ2-3	CASSERRGRTDTQYF	TGCGCCAGCAGTGAAAGGAGGGGCCGGACAGATACGCAGTATTTT
TRBV6-2/TRBV6-3	NA	NA	TRBJ1-5	CASSLQGLGNQPQHF	TGTGCCAGCAGTCTACAGGGTTTGGGCAATCAGCCCCAGCATTTT
TRBV18	NA	once	TRBJ1-2	CASSPGSGNYGYTF	TGTGCCAGCTCGCCCGGGTCAGGGAACTATGGCTACACCTTC
TRBV29-1	NA	few	TRBJ2-3	CSAQQMGGDTQYF	TGCAGCGCACAGCAGATGGGGGGAGATACGCAGTATTTT
TRBV20-1	NA	few	TRBJ1-2	CSARVAREAYGYTF	TGCAGTGCTAGAGTCGCCCGGGAGGCCTATGGCTACACCTTC
TRBV7-3	TRBD1	few	TRBJ2-1	CASSSGTGGFTAQFF	TGTGCCAGCAGCTCCGGGACAGGGGGCTTCACTGCGCAGTTCTTC
TRBV28	NA	NA	TRBJ2-3	CASSPQRGWTDTQYF	TGTGCCAGCAGTCCCCAGAGGGGGTGGACAGATACGCAGTATTTT
TRBV20-1	TRBD1	few	TRBJ1-4	CSARRTGLNEKLFF	TGCAGTGCTAGACGGACAGGGCTTAATGAAAAACTGTTTTTT
TRBV18	NA	few	TRBJ2-3	CASSPLPGTSTDTQYF	TGTGCCAGCTCACCATTGCCAGGGACCTCCACAGATACGCAGTATTTT
TRBV6-5	NA	many	TRBJ1-1	CASILRQIMNTEAFF	TGTGCCAGCATCCTACGACAGATAATGAACACTGAAGCTTTCTTT